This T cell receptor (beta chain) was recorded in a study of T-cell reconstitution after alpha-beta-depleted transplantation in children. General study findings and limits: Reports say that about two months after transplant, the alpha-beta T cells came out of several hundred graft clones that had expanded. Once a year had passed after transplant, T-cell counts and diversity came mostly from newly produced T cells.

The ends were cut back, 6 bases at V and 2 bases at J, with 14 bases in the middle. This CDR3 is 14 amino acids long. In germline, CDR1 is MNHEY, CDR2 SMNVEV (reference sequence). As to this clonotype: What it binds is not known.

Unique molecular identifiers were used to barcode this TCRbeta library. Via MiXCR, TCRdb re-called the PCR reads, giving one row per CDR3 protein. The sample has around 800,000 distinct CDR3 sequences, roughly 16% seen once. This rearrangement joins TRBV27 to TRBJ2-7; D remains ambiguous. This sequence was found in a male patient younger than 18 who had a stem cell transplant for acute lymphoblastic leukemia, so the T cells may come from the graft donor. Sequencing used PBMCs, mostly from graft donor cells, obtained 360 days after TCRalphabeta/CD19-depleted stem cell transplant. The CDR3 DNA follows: TGTGCCAGCAGGACGGATCGCCGTGCCTACGAGCAGTACTTC. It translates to CASRTDRRAYEQYF.